Following are 25 T cell receptor beta chains from one sample sequenced in a study of blood T cell repertoires in COVID-19. The method was immunoSEQ multiplex PCR; TCRdb's version includes in-frame clones alone and lacks a portion of them. The sample yields approximately 86,000 clones, roughly 78% seen once. Source material: peripheral blood. The receptors were sampled from a woman aged 70-85 years with acute or convalescent COVID-19.

This clone was observed a handful of times. The chain is built from TRBV11-2 and TRBJ1-1; 7 positions match TRBD1. The CDR3 length is 14 residues. Germline V CDR1 and CDR2: SGHAT, FQNNGV. Unmatched junction bases numbered 6, after V lost 3 bases and J lost 5 bases. Here the CDR3 DNA reads TGTGCCAGCAGCTTCAGGGGGTCGGGGACTGAAGCTTTCTTT. It specifies CASSFRGSGTEAFF.

The chain joins TRBV12-3 or TRBV12-4 to TRBJ1-6, with 8 bases lining up with TRBD1. The CDR3 length is 13 residues. V was clipped by 7 bases and J by 12 bases; unmatched bases: 8. CDR3 sequence (DNA): TGTGCCAGCACCGAGGACAGGGTATTACCCCTCCACTTT. Its protein is CASTEDRVLPLHF.

The chain combines TRBV10-3 with TRBJ2-3; 11 positions agree with TRBD2. In germline, CDR1 is ENHRY, CDR2 SYGVKD. This CDR3 has 16 residues. The J segment lost 7 bases and the V segment lost 3 bases, leaving 9 bases of the junction unmatched. The DNA of the CDR3 is TGTGCCATCAGTGAACTAGCGGGGGACTCCGGGAATACGCAGTATTTT. It yields the protein CAISELAGDSGNTQYF.

This chain joins TRBV5-8 and TRBJ2-4; a possible D gene is TRBD2 (6 bases). CDR1 is SGHTS and CDR2 is YDEGEE in the germline V gene. CDR3 length: 16 residues. The V end lost 4 bases, the J end lost 0 bases, and 14 bases lay between the germline ends. This CDR3 reads CASSPGWGEAKNIQYF. The CDR3 DNA reads as TGTGCCAGCAGCCCAGGTTGGGGGGAAGCCAAAAACATTCAGTACTTC.

The chain employs TRBV9 and TRBJ2-7; 7 nucleotides match TRBD1. J lost 2 bases, V lost 4 bases, and 6 bases had no gene match. Germline CDR1 is SGDLS and CDR2 is YYNGEE. The CDR3 length is 14 residues. Written as DNA, the CDR3 is TGTGCCAGCAGCCCCCGGGACAGCCCCTACGAGCAGTACTTC. Protein sequence: CASSPRDSPYEQYF.

The gene calls are TRBV7-9 and TRBJ2-2; 8 bases are shared with TRBD1. V shed 5 bases and J 0 bases; nucleotides not matched to a gene: 5. This CDR3 is built from 16 residues. The germline V gene encodes CDR1 SEHNR and CDR2 FQNEAQ (reference sequence). The CDR3 DNA follows: TGTGCCAGCAGCCCGATGGGACAGGCGAACACCGGGGAGCTGTTTTTT. Translation gives CASSPMGQANTGELFF.

The rearrangement uses TRBV23-1 and TRBJ2-3, with TRBD2 matching over 12 bases. TRBV23-1 is assigned to the ORF class and has an uncertain function. The V gene end was trimmed by 0 bases and the J gene end by 1 base; junction bases not matched to a gene: 5. CDR3 length: 18 residues. The CDR3 bases are TGCGCCAGCAGTCAATCAGGGCCTAGCGGGAGGGGCACAGATACGCAGTATTTT. Residues: CASSQSGPSGRGTDTQYF.

The rearrangement uses TRBV5-1 and TRBJ2-1, with D possibly matching TRBD1 (6 bases). Trimming stripped 0 bases from V and 6 bases from J, with 10 bases between. Germline V CDR1 and CDR2: SGHRS, YFSETQ. The CDR3 extends over 14 amino acids. The CDR3 spells CASSLGRGGNEQFF. In nucleotides, the CDR3 is TGCGCCAGCAGCTTGGGCAGGGGTGGCAATGAGCAGTTCTTC.

The chain is built from TRBV12-3 or TRBV12-4 and TRBJ1-2; no clear D gene. The CDR3 consists of 13 residues. V dropped 6 bases and J dropped 8 bases, with 16 bases sitting between them. The CDR3 sequence is CASSTGDGRGYTF. The CDR3 DNA sequence: TGTGCCAGCAGCACCGGAGACGGGAGAGGCTACACCTTC.

This clone was found once. Here the CDR3 reads CASRRDSNTDTQYF. In nucleotides, the CDR3 is TGTGCCAGCAGGAGGGACTCCAACACAGATACGCAGTATTTT. The V and J genes are TRBV2 and TRBJ2-3, with D perhaps matching TRBD2 (6 bases). The CDR3 contains 14 residues. V dropped 6 bases and J dropped 2 bases, with 12 bases sitting between them. CDR1 is SNHLY and CDR2 is FYNNEI in the germline V gene.

The chain has TRBV12-3 or TRBV12-4 and TRBJ2-1; 7 nucleotides line up with TRBD1. Unmatched junction bases numbered 2, after V lost 6 bases and J lost 9 bases. The CDR3 covers 11 residues. The CDR3 nucleotides read TGTGCCAGCAGGACAGGGTTTGAGCAGTTCTTC. Amino acid sequence: CASRTGFEQFF.

The V and J genes are TRBV6-6 and TRBJ2-7; TRBD1 is a possible D gene (5 bases). The V end was cut by 6 bases, the J end by 5 bases, with 8 bases between. CDR3 length equals 11 residues. Looked up from germline, CDR1 is MNHNY and CDR2 is SVGAGI (reference sequence). In DNA form, the CDR3 reads TGTGCCAGCAGCGGCAGGGACGAGCAGTACTTC. It codes for CASSGRDEQYF.

V and J are TRBV11-2 and TRBJ1-4; no firm D call. This CDR3 spans 12 amino acids. Germline CDR1 and CDR2: SGHAT and FQNNGV. V was shortened by 2 bases and J by 7 bases, with 5 bases between the two germline ends. The CDR3 here is CASSLMSEKLFF. The CDR3 region has the DNA TGTGCCAGCAGCTTAATGAGTGAAAAACTGTTTTTT.

The chain is built from TRBV5-6 and TRBJ2-1; TRBD1 agrees at 9 bases. This CDR3 contains 13 residues. The V and J ends lost 4 bases and 10 bases, in that order; junction bases with no gene match: 6. The V gene's germline CDR1 is SGHDT and CDR2 YYEEEE. CDR3 in DNA: TGTGCCAGCAGCATGGCGGGACAGGGCGAGCAGTTCTTC. Amino acids: CASSMAGQGEQFF.

This clone was counted between two and nine times. The same CDR3 arises from other DNA sequences in this sample as well. V and J are TRBV3-1 (or the pseudogene TRBV3-2) and TRBJ1-3; possible D gene TRBD1, 6 bases. The V end was cut by 1 base, the J end by 7 bases, with 8 bases between. Looked up from germline, CDR1 is LGHDT and CDR2 is YNNKEL (reference sequence). There are 13 residues in the CDR3. The CDR3 coding sequence is TGTGCCAGCAGCCAAGGTCAGGGGAACACCATATATTTT. This gives the protein CASSQGQGNTIYF.

V and J are TRBV5-1 and TRBJ2-3; TRBD2 aligns across 14 bases. Trimming removed 0 bases from V and 3 bases from J; junction bases left unmatched: 6. Germline values: CDR1 SGHRS, CDR2 YFSETQ. The CDR3 consists of 18 residues. CDR3 in amino acids: CASSLVGTSGSGTDTQYF. CDR3 DNA sequence: TGCGCCAGCAGCTTGGTGGGGACTAGCGGGAGTGGAACAGATACGCAGTATTTT.

The chain couples TRBV6-4 to TRBJ2-2; no reliable D call. The CDR3 runs 12 residues. The V end was cut by 5 bases, the J end by 5 bases, with 6 bases between. Germline values: CDR1 MRHNA, CDR2 SNTAGT. CDR3: CASSTETGELFF. DNA for the CDR3: TGTGCCAGCAGTACAGAGACCGGGGAGCTGTTTTTT.

The CDR3 reads CASLRGLAITDTQYF. The CDR3 DNA is TGTGCCTCCTTACGGGGACTAGCAATCACAGATACGCAGTATTTT. V usage is TRBV10-3 and J usage is TRBJ2-3, with 9 bases that match TRBD2. V was clipped by 11 bases and J by 2 bases; unmatched bases: 11. CDR1 ENHRY and CDR2 SYGVKD come from the germline V gene. The CDR3 contains 15 residues.

This clone was observed once. The chain uses TRBV9 and TRBJ2-3; 9 positions match TRBD2. CDR1 and CDR2 from the germline V gene are SGDLS and YYNGEE. CDR3 size: 15 residues. V was pared by 0 bases and J by 5 bases, with 4 bases of the junction left unmatched. In DNA form, the CDR3 reads TGTGCCAGCAGCGTAGGCGGGAGGGCCGGAGATACGCAGTATTTT. This encodes CASSVGGRAGDTQYF.

V usage is TRBV4-1 and J usage is TRBJ1-6; D is uncertain. The V end lost 0 bases, the J end lost 0 bases, and 15 bases lay between the germline ends. The CDR3 runs 19 residues. The germline gives CDR1 MGHRA, CDR2 YSYEKL. The CDR3 here is CASSQEVPGESSYNSPLHF. As DNA, the CDR3 is TGCGCCAGCAGCCAAGAAGTGCCCGGGGAGAGCTCCTATAATTCACCCCTCCACTTT.

This chain uses TRBV5-5 with TRBJ1-5; perhaps TRBD1 as D (6 bases). V was pared by 0 bases and J by 3 bases, with 13 bases between. The V gene's germline CDR1 is SGHKS and CDR2 YYEKEE (reference sequence). The CDR3 consists of 16 residues. The CDR3 spells CASSLDWTVINQPQHF. CDR3 in DNA: TGTGCCAGCAGCTTGGACTGGACAGTCATCAATCAGCCCCAGCATTTT.

This clone showed up just once. The rearrangement uses TRBV3-1 (or the pseudogene TRBV3-2) and TRBJ1-5, with D possibly being TRBD1 (5 bases). Per the germline V gene, CDR1 is LGHDT and CDR2 is YNNKEL (reference sequence). The CDR3 has 16 residues. V shed 1 base and J shed 7 bases, with 17 bases lying between them. CDR3 sequence (DNA): TGTGCCAGCAGCCAAGGTCCCCCAGGGTTTGGGCAGCCCCAGCATTTT. Translating it yields CASSQGPPGFGQPQHF.

There are a few counts of this clone. The gene calls are TRBV19 and TRBJ2-1, with 8 bases fitting TRBD2. CDR3 length equals 14 residues. Trimming removed 10 bases from V and 0 bases from J; junction bases left unmatched: 5. Germline V CDR1 and CDR2: LNHDA, SQIVND (reference sequence). The CDR3 here is CATVSGISYNEQFF. The DNA for the CDR3 is TGTGCCACCGTTAGCGGGATCTCCTACAATGAGCAGTTCTTC.

The chain combines TRBV5-1 with TRBJ2-2, with TRBD1 identical over 7 bases. With V trimmed by 3 bases and J by 0 bases, 2 bases remained unmatched. The CDR3 runs to 15 residues. CDR1 and CDR2 from the germline V gene are SGHRS and YFSETQ. Here the CDR3 DNA reads TGCGCCAGCAGCTCTCAGGGGGCGAACACCGGGGAGCTGTTTTTT. Translated, it gives CASSSQGANTGELFF. The full variable domain, completed using reference TRBV5-1 and TRBJ2-2, is KAGVTQTPRYLIKTRGQQVTLSCSPISGHRSVSWYQQTPGQGLQFLFEYFSETQRNKGNFPGRFSGRQFSNSRSEMNVSTLELGDSALYLCASSSQGANTGELFFGEGSRLTVL.

Relative to its sample, this clone is medium-sized (0.01 to 0.1%). The chain carries TRBV19 and TRBJ2-5; TRBD2 matches at 10 bases. Per germline, CDR1 LNHDA and CDR2 SQIVND (reference sequence). Unmatched junction bases numbered 15, after V lost 5 bases and J lost 6 bases. The CDR3 spans 17 residues. The CDR3 nucleotides read TGTGCCAGTAGTCCTGCGCGTCCTAGCGGGAGTACAAAGACCCAGTACTTC. Amino acid sequence: CASSPARPSGSTKTQYF.